The 8 T cell receptor beta chains given below trace back to one sample, sequenced in a study of shared clonotypes between healthy human individuals (dated by TCRdb to the early 2020s). Library construction relied on the immunoSEQ multiplex PCR assay. TCRdb provides this immuneACCESS table in a form limited to in-frame rearrangements. Some clones are lacking; in checked studies, under half of them reflect an unresolved V gene, and why the rest are absent is not known. Within this sample are 2 million to 2.5 million clones, with around 93% of them counted one time only. The top ten clonotypes cover about 0.36% of the sample. Sequenced material: naive CD4+ T cells from PBMCs. The cell subset or site tag for this specimen amounts to: CD45RA+ positively selected. All receptors derive from a man younger than 35 in good health. Some clones in this sample may be carry-over from other donors' samples.

The chain recombines TRBV28 with TRBJ1-2, with a tentative D call TRBD1 (6 bases). This CDR3 is built from 12 residues. In germline, CDR1 is MDHEN, CDR2 SYDVKM. Trimming cost V 5 bases and J 8 bases, with 12 bases left between them. CDR3: CASSTPRGGYTF. In DNA, the CDR3 is TGTGCCAGCAGTACTCCCAGGGGCGGCTACACCTTC.

The J gene is TRBJ2-4, the V gene TRBV11-2, with TRBD2 matching 11 bases. Trimming removed 5 bases from V and 0 bases from J; junction bases left unmatched: 12. From germline, CDR1 is SGHAT and CDR2 FQNNGV. This CDR3 has 19 amino acids. DNA of the CDR3: TGTGCCAGCAGCCCCGGACTAGCGGGTGAATTTCTAGCCAAAAACATTCAGTACTTC. This translates into CASSPGLAGEFLAKNIQYF.

The chain uses TRBV9 and TRBJ2-3; D gene uncertain. The germline V gene has CDR1 SGDLS and CDR2 YYNGEE. V lost 4 bases to trimming and J lost 6 bases, with 18 bases between them. The CDR3 runs to 15 residues. The CDR3 loop is CASSSPVGFGDTQYF. CDR3 DNA sequence: TGTGCCAGCAGCTCCCCCGTGGGGTTTGGGGATACGCAGTATTTT. The whole variable domain, remainder taken from reference TRBV9 and TRBJ2-3, is DSGVTQTPKHLITATGQRVTLRCSPRSGDLSVYWYQQSLDQGLQFLIQYYNGEERAKGNILERFSAQQFPDLHSELNLSSLELGDSALYFCASSSPVGFGDTQYFGPGTRLTVL.

Comment on this clone: Other nucleotide sequences from this sample produce the same CDR3. This chain links TRBV14 with TRBJ2-5; 11 bases are a match to TRBD2. The J segment lost 2 bases and the V segment lost 2 bases, leaving 1 base of the junction unmatched. The CDR3 is 15 residues long. Germline lookup yields CDR1 SGHDN and CDR2 FVKESK. CDR3 loop: CASSQRLAGQETQYF. The CDR3, as DNA: TGTGCCAGCAGCCAACGACTAGCGGGACAAGAGACCCAGTACTTC.

This clone was detected only once. The rearrangement joins TRBV21-1 to TRBJ1-4. TRBV21-1 is labeled a pseudogene. The CDR3 consists of 18 residues. CDR3: CASSAREEGRSANEKLFF. In DNA form, the CDR3 reads TGTGCCAGCAGCGCAAGGGAGGAGGGAAGGTCGGCTAATGAAAAACTGTTTTTT.

This clone was seen just once. The V gene is TRBV27, the J gene TRBJ2-7, with unresolved D. CDR3 size: 13 residues. CDR1 is MNHEY and CDR2 is SMNVEV in the germline V gene (reference sequence). Trimming stripped 3 bases from V and 7 bases from J, with 13 bases between. The CDR3 loop is CASSLLSVREQYF. As DNA, the CDR3 is TGTGCCAGCAGTTTGTTAAGCGTGAGGGAGCAGTACTTC.

J is TRBJ1-4 and V is TRBV30; possible D gene TRBD1, 5 bases. V was cut by 0 bases and J by 3 bases, with 11 bases left in between. Germline CDR1 GTSNPN, CDR2 SVGIG (reference sequence). This CDR3 spans 15 amino acids. CDR3 residues: CAWSVGGSPNEKLFF. The CDR3 DNA reads as TGTGCCTGGAGTGTTGGGGGGTCTCCTAATGAAAAACTGTTTTTT.

A word on this clone: Other nucleotide sequences in the sample specify the same CDR3. The CDR3 DNA sequence: TGCTCGGGCGGGACTAGCACAGATACGCAGTATTTT. This sequence encodes CSGGTSTDTQYF. The rearrangement uses TRBV29-1 and TRBJ2-3; D perhaps matches TRBD2 (6 bases). The CDR3 has 12 residues. Looked up from germline, CDR1 is SQVTM and CDR2 is ANQGSEA.